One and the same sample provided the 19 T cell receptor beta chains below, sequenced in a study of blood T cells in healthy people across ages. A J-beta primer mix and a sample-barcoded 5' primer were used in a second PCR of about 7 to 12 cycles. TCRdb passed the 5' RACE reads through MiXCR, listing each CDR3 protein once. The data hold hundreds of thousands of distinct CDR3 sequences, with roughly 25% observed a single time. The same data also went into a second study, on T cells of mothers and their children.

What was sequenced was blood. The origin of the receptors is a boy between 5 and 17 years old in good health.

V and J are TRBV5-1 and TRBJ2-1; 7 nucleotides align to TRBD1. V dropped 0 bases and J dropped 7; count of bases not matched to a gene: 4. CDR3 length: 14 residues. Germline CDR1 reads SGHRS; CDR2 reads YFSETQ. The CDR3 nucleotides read TGCGCCAGCAGCTTGGGGGGACAGAGAAATGAGCAGTTCTTC. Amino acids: CASSLGGQRNEQFF.

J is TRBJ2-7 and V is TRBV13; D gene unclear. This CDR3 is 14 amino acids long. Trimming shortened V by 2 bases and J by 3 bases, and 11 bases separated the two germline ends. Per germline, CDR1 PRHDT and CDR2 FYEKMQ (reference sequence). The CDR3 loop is CASSLSDSYYEQYF. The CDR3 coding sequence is TGTGCCAGCAGCTTAAGTGACTCCTACTACGAGCAGTACTTC. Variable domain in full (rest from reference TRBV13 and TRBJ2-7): AAGVIQSPRHLIKEKRETATLKCYPIPRHDTVYWYQQGPGQDPQFLISFYEKMQSDKGSIPDRFSAQQFSDYHSELNMSSLELGDSALYFCASSLSDSYYEQYFGPGTRLTVT.

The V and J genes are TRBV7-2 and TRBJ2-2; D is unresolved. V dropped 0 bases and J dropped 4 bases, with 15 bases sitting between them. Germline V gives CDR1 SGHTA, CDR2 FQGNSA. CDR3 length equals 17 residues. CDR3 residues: CASSLAASRAVTGELFF. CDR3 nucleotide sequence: TGTGCCAGCAGCTTAGCGGCCAGCCGGGCTGTCACCGGGGAGCTGTTTTTT.

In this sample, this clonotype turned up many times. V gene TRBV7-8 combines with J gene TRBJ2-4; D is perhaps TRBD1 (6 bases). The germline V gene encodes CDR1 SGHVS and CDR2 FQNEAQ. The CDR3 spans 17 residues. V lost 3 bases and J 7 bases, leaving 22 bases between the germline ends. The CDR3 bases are TGTGCCAGCAGCTTTTCCCCCCGGGCAGGGGATCGGAACATTCAGTACTTC. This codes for CASSFSPRAGDRNIQYF.

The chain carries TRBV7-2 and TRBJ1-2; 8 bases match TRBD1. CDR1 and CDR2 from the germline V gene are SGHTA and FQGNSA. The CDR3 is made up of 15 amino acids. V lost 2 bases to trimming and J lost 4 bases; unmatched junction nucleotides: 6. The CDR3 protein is CASSLSPGGGYGYTF. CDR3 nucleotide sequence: TGTGCCAGCAGCTTATCTCCAGGGGGCGGCTATGGCTACACCTTC.

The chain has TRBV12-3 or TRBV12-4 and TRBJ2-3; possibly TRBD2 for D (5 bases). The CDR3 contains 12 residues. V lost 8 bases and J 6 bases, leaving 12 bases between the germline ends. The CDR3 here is CASLAVGDTQYF. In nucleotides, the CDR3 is TGTGCCAGCCTAGCAGTGGGCGATACGCAGTATTTT.

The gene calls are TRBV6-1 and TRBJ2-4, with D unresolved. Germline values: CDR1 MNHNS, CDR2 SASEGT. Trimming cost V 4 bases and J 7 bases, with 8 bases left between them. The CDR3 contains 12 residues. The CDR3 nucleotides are TGTGCCAGCAGTGCCCCCGGGAACATTCAGTACTTC. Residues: CASSAPGNIQYF.

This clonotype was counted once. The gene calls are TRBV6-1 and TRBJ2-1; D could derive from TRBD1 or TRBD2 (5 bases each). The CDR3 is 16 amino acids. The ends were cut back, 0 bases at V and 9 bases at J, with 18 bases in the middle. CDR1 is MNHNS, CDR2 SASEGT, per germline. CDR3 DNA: TGTGCCAGCAGTGAAGCGACGGGACCATCCTTAGTTGAGCAGTTCTTC. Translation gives CASSEATGPSLVEQFF.

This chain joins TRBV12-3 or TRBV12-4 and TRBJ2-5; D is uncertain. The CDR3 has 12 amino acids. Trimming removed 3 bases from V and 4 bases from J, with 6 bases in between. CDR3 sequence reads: CASSLKLETQYF. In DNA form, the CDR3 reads TGTGCCAGCAGTTTGAAGTTAGAGACCCAGTACTTC.

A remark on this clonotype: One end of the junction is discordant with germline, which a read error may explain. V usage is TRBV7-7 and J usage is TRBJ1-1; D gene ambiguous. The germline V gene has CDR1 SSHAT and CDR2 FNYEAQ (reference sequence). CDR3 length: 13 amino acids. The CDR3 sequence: CASSLELGAEALF. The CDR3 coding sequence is TGTGCTAGCAGCTTAGAGTTAGGCGCTGAAGCTCTCTTT. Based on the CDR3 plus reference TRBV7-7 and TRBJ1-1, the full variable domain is GAGVSQSPRYKVTKRGQDVTLRCDPISSHATLYWYQQALGQGPEFLTYFNYEAQPDKSGLPSDRFSAERPEGSISTLTIQRTEQRDSAMYRCASSLELGAEALFGQGTRLTVV.

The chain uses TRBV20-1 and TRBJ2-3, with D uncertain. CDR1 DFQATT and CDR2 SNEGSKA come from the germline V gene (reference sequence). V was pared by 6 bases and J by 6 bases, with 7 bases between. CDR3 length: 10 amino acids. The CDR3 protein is CSADFDTQYF. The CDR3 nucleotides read TGCAGTGCCGATTTCGATACGCAGTATTTT.

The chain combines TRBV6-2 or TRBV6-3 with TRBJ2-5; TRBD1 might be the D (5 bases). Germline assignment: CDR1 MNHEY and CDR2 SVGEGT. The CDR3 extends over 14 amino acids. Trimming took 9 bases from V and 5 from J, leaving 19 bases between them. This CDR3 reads CASSPSRAGETQYF. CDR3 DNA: TGTGCCAGTAGTCCTTCCAGGGCAGGGGAGACCCAGTACTTC.

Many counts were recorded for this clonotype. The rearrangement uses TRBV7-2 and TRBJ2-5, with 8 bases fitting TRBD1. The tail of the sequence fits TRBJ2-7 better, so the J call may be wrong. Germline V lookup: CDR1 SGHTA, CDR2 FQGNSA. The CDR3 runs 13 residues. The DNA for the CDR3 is TGTGCCAGCAGCTTTGGGACAGGCTACGAGCAGTACTTC. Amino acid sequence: CASSFGTGYEQYF.

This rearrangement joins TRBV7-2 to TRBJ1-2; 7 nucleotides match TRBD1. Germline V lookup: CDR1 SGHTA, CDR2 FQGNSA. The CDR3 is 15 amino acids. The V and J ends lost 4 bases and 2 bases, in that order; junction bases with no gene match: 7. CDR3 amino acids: CASSWGMTGNYGYTF. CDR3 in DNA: TGTGCCAGCAGCTGGGGGATGACAGGGAACTATGGCTACACCTTC.

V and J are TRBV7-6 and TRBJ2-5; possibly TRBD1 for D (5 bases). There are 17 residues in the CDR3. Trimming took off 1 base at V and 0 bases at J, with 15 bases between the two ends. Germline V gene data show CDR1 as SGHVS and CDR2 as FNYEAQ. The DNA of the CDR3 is TGTGCCAGCAGCTTAGACGTCCCAGGGCAGTACCAAGAGACCCAGTACTTC. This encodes CASSLDVPGQYQETQYF.

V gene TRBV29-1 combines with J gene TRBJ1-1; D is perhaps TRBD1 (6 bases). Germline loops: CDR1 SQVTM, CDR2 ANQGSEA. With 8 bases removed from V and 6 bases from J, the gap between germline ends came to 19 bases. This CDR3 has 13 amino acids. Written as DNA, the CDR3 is TGCAGCACCTCCCGTGGGGGCCCAGCTGAAGCTTTCTTT. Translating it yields CSTSRGGPAEAFF.

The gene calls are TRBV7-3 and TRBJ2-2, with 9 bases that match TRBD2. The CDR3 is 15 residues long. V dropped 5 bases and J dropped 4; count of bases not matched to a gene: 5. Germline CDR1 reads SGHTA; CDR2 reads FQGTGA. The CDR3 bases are TGTGCCAGCAGCCCGCGGGAGGGCCTCACCGGGGAGCTGTTTTTT. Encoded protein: CASSPREGLTGELFF. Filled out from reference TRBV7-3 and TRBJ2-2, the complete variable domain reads GAGVSQTPSNKVTEKGKYVELRCDPISGHTALYWYRQSLGQGPEFLIYFQGTGAADDSGLPNDRFFAVRPEGSVSTLKIQRTERGDSAVYLCASSPREGLTGELFFGEGSRLTVL.

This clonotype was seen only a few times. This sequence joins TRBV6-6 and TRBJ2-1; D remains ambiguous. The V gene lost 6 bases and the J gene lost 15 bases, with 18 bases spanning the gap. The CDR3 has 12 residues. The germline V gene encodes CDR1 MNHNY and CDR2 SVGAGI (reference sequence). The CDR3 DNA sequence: TGTGCCAGCAGACACACGGACGGGTCAACGTTCTTC. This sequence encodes CASRHTDGSTFF.

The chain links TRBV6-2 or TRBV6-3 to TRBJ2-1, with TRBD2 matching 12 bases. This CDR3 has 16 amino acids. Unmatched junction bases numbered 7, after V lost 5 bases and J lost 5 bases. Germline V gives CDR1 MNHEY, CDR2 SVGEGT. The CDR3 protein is CASSDRLAGVDNEQFF. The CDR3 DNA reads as TGTGCCAGCAGTGATAGACTAGCGGGAGTTGACAATGAGCAGTTCTTC.